Listed below are T cell receptor beta chains from one sample, sequenced in a study of T-cell reconstitution after alpha-beta-depleted transplantation in children. TCRdb re-called the PCR reads with MiXCR, one entry per CDR3 protein. This table has approximately 210,000 distinct CDR3 sequences, 14% to 15% appearing once. The specimen was PBMCs from the stem cell graft donor, collected from the stem cell graft. Source of these receptors: a human donor who donated a stem cell graft to a child with acute lymphoblastic leukemia. Both conserved end residues are part of each CDR3. The order of the fields is V gene, J gene, clone size, D gene, CDR3 DNA, CDR3 protein. D genes are given only for firm matches. Clone size, where shown, is once, few, many, or a class for clones that have expanded.

TRBV20-1,TRBJ2-3,many,-,TGCAGTGCCTTCGTCCTCCCTCGCACAGATACGCAGTATTTT,CSAFVLPRTDTQYF
TRBV5-1,TRBJ2-1,many,-,TGCGCCAGCAGCTTGCCGGGATCAGTCGGGGAGCAGTTCTTC,CASSLPGSVGEQFF
TRBV12-5,TRBJ1-2,-,-,TGTGCTAGTGGTCTCCCAGACAGAATAAACTATGGCTACACCTTC,CASGLPDRINYGYTF
TRBV5-1,TRBJ2-7,many,-,TGCGCCAGCATGGAGGAGTTAGTGGGTGGCGAGCAGTACTTC,CASMEELVGGEQYF
TRBV6-1,TRBJ2-5,many,TRBD2,TGTGCCAGCGGATTTTTCCCGGGACTAGCGGGGCAAGAGACCCAGTACTTC,CASGFFPGLAGQETQYF
TRBV20-1,TRBJ1-1,-,-,TGCAGTGCTCCCGCCTATTCCGGGACCATGAACACTGAAGCTTTCTTT,CSAPAYSGTMNTEAFF
TRBV5-5,TRBJ2-7,many,-,TGTGCCAGCAGTATCGAACAGACCCGCTCCTACGAGCAGTACTTC,CASSIEQTRSYEQYF
TRBV10-3,TRBJ2-7,many,TRBD1,TGTGCCATCAGTGAGTCGATTGAGGGGGCAAGTTCCCAGTACTTC,CAISESIEGASSQYF
TRBV10-3,TRBJ2-5,few,-,TGTGCCATCAGTTCCTCCGGGGTTATGGAGACCCAGTACTTC,CAISSSGVMETQYF
TRBV29-1,TRBJ1-2,-,TRBD1,TGCAGCGTTGTTTTGGAGGGGGCGTACTATGACTACACCTTT,CSVVLEGAYYDYTF
TRBV18,TRBJ2-1,many,TRBD2,TGTGCCAGCTCACCCCAACGCGGACTAGCGGGAGGTTACGGTGAGCAGTTCTTC,CASSPQRGLAGGYGEQFF
TRBV29-1,TRBJ2-1,many,-,TGCAGCGTTGAAGGTCCCCACTACTCTCGAGCCTACAATGAGCAGTTCTTC,CSVEGPHYSRAYNEQFF
TRBV11-2,TRBJ2-1,many,TRBD2,TGTGCCAGCAGCTTTTCGCGGGAGGAAAATGAGCAGTTCTTC,CASSFSREENEQFF
TRBV5-1,TRBJ2-5,many,-,TGCGCCAGCAGAGGGGACCACCAAGAGACCCAGTACTTC,CASRGDHQETQYF
TRBV6-2/TRBV6-3,TRBJ1-5,-,-,TGTGCCAGCAGTTACAGCGGGCTCAGCAATCAGCCCCAGCATTTT,CASSYSGLSNQPQHF
TRBV30,TRBJ2-5,once,-,TGTGCCTGGAGTGAACTCGGGTACGGTGGAGAGACCCAGTACTTC,CAWSELGYGGETQYF
TRBV5-4,TRBJ2-7,few,-,TGTGCCAGCAGCTTAAGGCGGGACAGGGGACTAGCGGTTTCCTACGAGCAGTACTTC,CASSLRRDRGLAVSYEQYF
TRBV20-1,TRBJ1-1,many,TRBD1,TGCAGTGCACCGACAGGGTTTCTTAACACTGAAGCTTTCTTT,CSAPTGFLNTEAFF
TRBV29-1,TRBJ2-1,many,TRBD2,TGCAGCGTCAACACCGGGAGGTATGAGCAGTTCTTC,CSVNTGRYEQFF
TRBV30,TRBJ2-2,many,TRBD2,TGTGCCTGGAGCGCCTGGGGACTAGCGGGAAACACCGGGGAGCTGTTTTTT,CAWSAWGLAGNTGELFF
TRBV6-5,TRBJ1-3,few,-,TGTGCCAGCAGTACCACGTTCGGAAACACCATATATTTT,CASSTTFGNTIYF
TRBV7-2,TRBJ2-1,-,TRBD2,TGTGCCAGCAGCTTATTCATAGCGGGAGGTCAGCATGAGCAGTTCTTC,CASSLFIAGGQHEQFF
TRBV12-3/TRBV12-4,TRBJ2-1,many,-,TGTGCCAGCAGTTTAACCGACGGGACCCTTAATGAGCAGTTCTTC,CASSLTDGTLNEQFF
TRBV6-1,TRBJ2-5,few,-,TGTGCCAGCAGCCCATATCCACGGGAGACCCAGTACTTC,CASSPYPRETQYF
TRBV7-2,TRBJ2-1,many,-,TGTGCCAGCAGGCTAGTTAGCTCCTACAATGAGCAGTTCTTC,CASRLVSSYNEQFF
TRBV6-5,TRBJ2-5,many,TRBD2,TGTGCCAGCAGTTCGCTAGCGGGCCTTGGGTCAGAGACCCAGTACTTC,CASSSLAGLGSETQYF
TRBV9,TRBJ1-6,many,-,TGTGCCAGCAGCGTAGATAGCTCCTATAATTCACCCCTCCACTTT,CASSVDSSYNSPLHF
TRBV20-1,TRBJ2-3,few,TRBD2,TGCAGTGCTAGAGATCCGCGGTGGGAGGGCCCTGGCACAGATACGCAGTATTTT,CSARDPRWEGPGTDTQYF
TRBV20-1,TRBJ1-1,many,TRBD1,TGCAGTGCTTCCGGGACAGGGGGATTCGTAGCTGAAGCTTTCTTT,CSASGTGGFVAEAFF
TRBV7-2,TRBJ2-1,many,TRBD2,TGTGCCAGCTCCCTTCTAGCGGGAGTTCTGGTGGGTGAGCAGTTCTTC,CASSLLAGVLVGEQFF
TRBV12-3/TRBV12-4,TRBJ2-1,many,TRBD2,TGTGCCAGCAGAACCATCGCCCAGCGGGAGTCCTACAATGAGCAGTTCTTC,CASRTIAQRESYNEQFF
TRBV12-3/TRBV12-4,TRBJ2-2,many,-,TGTGCCAGCAGTCCTTATGAGGGTGGCACCGGGGAGCTGTTTTTT,CASSPYEGGTGELFF
TRBV7-9,TRBJ2-1,many,TRBD1,TGTGCCAGCAGCACCCGACAGGGTACCAATGAGCAGTTCTTC,CASSTRQGTNEQFF
TRBV4-2,TRBJ2-3,few,TRBD2,TGTGCCAGCAGCCAAGTGAGCGGGAGGGCCGTAAGGGCAGATACGCAGTATTTT,CASSQVSGRAVRADTQYF
TRBV20-1,TRBJ2-1,many,TRBD2,TGCAGTGCTCCGCCAACTAGCGGGAAAGTAAATGAGCAGTTCTTC,CSAPPTSGKVNEQFF
TRBV29-1,TRBJ2-1,many,-,TGCAGCGTTGAAGAGGGAAGGGAGAAAGGGGATAGTGAGCAGTTCTTC,CSVEEGREKGDSEQFF
TRBV6-1,TRBJ2-7,many,-,TGTGCCAGCAGTGACGCACCCACAGGAGTCTCCGAGCAGTACTTC,CASSDAPTGVSEQYF
TRBV11-2,TRBJ2-6,many,-,TGTGCCAGCAGAAACAGGGCCAACTCTGGGGCCAACGTCCTGACTTTC,CASRNRANSGANVLTF
TRBV5-1,TRBJ2-7,many,-,TGCGCCAGTCATCCCGGGACCGCGGACTCCTACGAGCAGTACTTC,CASHPGTADSYEQYF
TRBV30,TRBJ1-1,-,TRBD1,TGTGCCTGGAGTCCCGGGACAGGGTTTGAAGCTTTCTTT,CAWSPGTGFEAFF
TRBV12-3/TRBV12-4,TRBJ2-1,many,-,TGTGCCAGCAGTCCGGGACTTTCTGAGCAGTTCTTC,CASSPGLSEQFF
TRBV7-2,TRBJ2-7,many,TRBD1,TGTGCCAGCAGCTCCCACAGGGGTACCTACGAGCAGTACTTC,CASSSHRGTYEQYF
TRBV20-1,TRBJ2-7,many,TRBD2,TGCAGTGCTAGCGTGGCCTCCGGGACTAGCGGGAGGGCCTGGTACGAGCAGTACTTC,CSASVASGTSGRAWYEQYF